This is a list of T cell receptor beta chains from one sample in a study of T cells in Graves' hyperthyroidism and ophthalmopathy. From the multiplex PCR reads, TCRdb called clonotypes with MiXCR, one entry per CDR3 protein. The table records 660,000 or so distinct CDR3 sequences, less than 25% of them present only once. The material sequenced was blood. The receptors were gathered from a man aged 25 to 40 with Graves' ophthalmopathy. Both conserved end residues are part of each CDR3. Each record gives: J gene, D gene, V gene, clone size, CDR3 protein, CDR3 DNA. D genes are given only for firm matches. For some rows the clone size is stated as once, few or many, or as a class when expanded; others skip it.

J: TRBJ1-1; D: TRBD1; V: TRBV10-3; size: NA; CDR3: CAISGTVLDTEAFF; DNA: TGTGCCATCAGCGGGACAGTCTTGGACACTGAAGCTTTCTTT
J: TRBJ2-1; D: NA; V: TRBV20-1; size: few; CDR3: CSAPKGGATYNEQFF; DNA: TGCAGTGCTCCGAAGGGGGGGGCCACCTACAATGAGCAGTTCTTC
J: TRBJ1-6; D: NA; V: TRBV18; size: many; CDR3: CASSPPNSYNSPLHF; DNA: TGTGCCAGCTCACCACCCAACTCCTATAATTCACCCCTCCACTTT
J: TRBJ1-6; D: NA; V: TRBV11-2; size: many; CDR3: CASSLGDNGNSPLHF; DNA: TGTGCCAGCAGCTTAGGGGACAACGGTAATTCACCCCTCCACTTT
J: TRBJ2-7; D: NA; V: TRBV28; size: NA; CDR3: CASSPNRNEQYF; DNA: TGTGCCAGCAGCCCAAATAGGAACGAGCAGTACTTC
J: TRBJ2-1; D: TRBD1; V: TRBV11-2; size: few; CDR3: CASSLAQGVGNEQFF; DNA: TGTGCCAGCAGCTTAGCGCAGGGGGTAGGCAATGAGCAGTTCTTC
J: TRBJ1-3; D: NA; V: TRBV4-2; size: NA; CDR3: CASSQDTNSGNTIYF; DNA: TGTGCCAGCAGCCAAGACACGAACTCTGGAAACACCATATATTTT
J: TRBJ2-1; D: NA; V: TRBV30; size: few; CDR3: CAWNPVAGGQFF; DNA: TGTGCCTGGAACCCCGTGGCGGGCGGGCAGTTCTTC
J: TRBJ2-5; D: TRBD2; V: TRBV4-1; size: NA; CDR3: CASSQVAGEQETQYF; DNA: TGCGCCAGCAGCCAAGTGGCGGGGGAGCAAGAGACCCAGTACTTC
J: TRBJ1-5; D: NA; V: TRBV6-1; size: few; CDR3: CASRPLRQSGNQPQHF; DNA: TGTGCCAGCAGGCCCTTGAGACAAAGCGGCAATCAGCCCCAGCATTTT
J: TRBJ1-5; D: NA; V: TRBV30; size: NA; CDR3: CAWREAGQGSNQPQHF; DNA: TGTGCCTGGAGAGAGGCGGGCCAGGGAAGCAATCAGCCCCAGCATTTT
J: TRBJ1-2; D: NA; V: TRBV29-1; size: NA; CDR3: CSVRGLGGYTF; DNA: TGCAGCGTTCGGGGGCTGGGCGGCTACACCTTC
J: TRBJ2-5; D: TRBD1; V: TRBV5-1; size: few; CDR3: CASSTGQGRAETQYF; DNA: TGCGCCAGCAGCACTGGACAGGGAAGGGCAGAGACCCAGTACTTC
J: TRBJ2-3; D: NA; V: TRBV6-2/TRBV6-3; size: NA; CDR3: CASSYSAYSDTQYF; DNA: TGTGCCAGCAGTTACTCTGCCTATTCAGATACGCAGTATTTT
J: TRBJ2-1; D: NA; V: TRBV2; size: many; CDR3: CASSEAEFEERVKQFF; DNA: TGTGCCAGCAGTGAAGCAGAGTTTGAGGAGAGAGTAAAGCAGTTCTTC